The TCR beta chain under discussion was sequenced for a study of T cells in Graves' hyperthyroidism and ophthalmopathy. The study's findings and limits: The blood repertoire included most of the expanded thyroid clonotypes above 0.001.

Amplification yielded TCR beta CDR3 regions, with RNA transcripts as the source. First-round RT-PCR targeting the TCR CDR3 was performed with the HTBI primer set. One entry per CDR3 protein, called by TCRdb with MiXCR from the multiplex PCR reads. The sample has about 52,000 distinct CDR3 sequences; 48% are singletons. The CDR3 covers 15 residues. The germline CDR1 and CDR2 sequences are SNHLY and FYNNEI. Turning to this clonotype: Its target is unknown. Sequence at one end of the junction differs from germline and may be a read error.

The V call is TRBV2, the J call TRBJ2-1; 10 nucleotides agree with TRBD2. The sequenced sample was blood. The source is a woman aged 50 to 60 with Graves' ophthalmopathy. CDR3 in DNA: TGTACCAGCAGTGGGAGCGGGGGGGACTACAACGAGCAGTTCTTC. Its translation is CTSSGSGGDYNEQFF.